The next 30 T cell receptor beta chains were all read from a single sample in a study of blood T cell repertoires in COVID-19. Assay: immunoSEQ multiplex PCR; the TCRdb copy retains only in-frame clones and omits some. The table lists 150,000 to 200,000 clones, 86% of them singletons. The sequenced sample was peripheral blood. The receptors here all came from a man between 18 and 35 years old with acute or convalescent COVID-19.

The chain recombines TRBV6-6 with TRBJ2-7, with D possibly TRBD2 on 5 matching bases. Germline values: CDR1 MNHNY, CDR2 SVGAGI (reference sequence). V was trimmed by 5 bases and J by 0 bases, leaving 8 bases between them. This CDR3 contains 13 residues. CDR3 sequence: CASSPRDSYEQYV. In nucleotides, the CDR3 is TGTGCCAGCAGTCCACGGGACTCCTACGAGCAGTACGTC.

The V and J genes are TRBV5-1 and TRBJ1-4, with a possible D match to TRBD1 (6 bases). This CDR3 has 15 amino acids. In germline, CDR1 is SGHRS, CDR2 YFSETQ. V lost 2 bases to trimming and J lost 7 bases, with 15 bases between them. For the CDR3, the DNA is TGCGCCAGCAGCTTTTTGACAGGCGGGCGTGAAAAACTGTTTTTT. Its translation is CASSFLTGGREKLFF. The complete variable domain, with remaining parts taken from reference TRBV5-1 and TRBJ1-4, reads KAGVTQTPRYLIKTRGQQVTLSCSPISGHRSVSWYQQTPGQGLQFLFEYFSETQRNKGNFPGRFSGRQFSNSRSEMNVSTLELGDSALYLCASSFLTGGREKLFFGSGTQLSVL.

V and J are TRBV6-6 and TRBJ1-5; 8 nucleotides align to TRBD1. V trimming: 7 bases; J trimming: 2 bases; junction bases outside the gene matches: 4. CDR1 is MNHNY, CDR2 SVGAGI, per germline (reference sequence). The CDR3 has 14 residues. CDR3 bases: TGTGCCAGCATCCAACAGGGGGGCAATCAGCCCCAGCATTTT. Amino acids: CASIQQGGNQPQHF.

This chain connects TRBV7-9 to TRBJ1-1, with TRBD1 matching over 8 bases. The V and J ends lost 2 bases and 4 bases, in that order; junction bases with no gene match: 6. Germline V gene sequence: CDR1 SEHNR, CDR2 FQNEAQ (reference sequence). CDR3 length equals 15 residues. The DNA of the CDR3 is TGTGCCAGCAGCTTATGGCAGGGGGCTATCACTGAAGCTTTCTTT. This codes for CASSLWQGAITEAFF.

V is TRBV5-6 and J is TRBJ1-2; D is unresolved. The CDR3 contains 15 residues. Germline V gene lookup returns CDR1 SGHDT and CDR2 YYEEEE. V was pared by 0 bases and J by 1 base, with 10 bases between. CDR3 in DNA: TGTGCCAGCAGCTTGGGGCAGCGCCTTAACTATGGCTACACCTTC. Protein sequence: CASSLGQRLNYGYTF. Full variable domain (remainder filled in from reference TRBV5-6 and TRBJ1-2): DAGVTQSPTHLIKTRGQQVTLRCSPKSGHDTVSWYQQALGQGPQFIFQYYEEEERQRGNFPDRFSGHQFPNYSSELNVNALLLGDSALYLCASSLGQRLNYGYTFGSGTRLTVV.

This clone was counted a single time. The chain has TRBV3-1 (or the pseudogene TRBV3-2) and TRBJ1-4, with TRBD1 matching 9 bases. The germline V gene encodes CDR1 LGHDT and CDR2 YNNKEL (reference sequence). This CDR3 has 14 amino acids. Trimming took 3 bases from V and 7 from J; bases not matched to a gene: 3. CDR3 protein: CASSHRDRAEKLFF. The CDR3 nucleotides are TGTGCCAGCAGCCACCGGGACAGGGCTGAAAAACTGTTTTTT.

V and J are TRBV30 and TRBJ1-1; 8 bases line up with TRBD1. The germline V gene encodes CDR1 GTSNPN and CDR2 SVGIG (reference sequence). This CDR3 is 14 amino acids long. The J segment lost 1 base and the V segment lost 3 bases, leaving 4 bases of the junction unmatched. CDR3 amino acids: CAWRNGQGNTEAFF. CDR3 DNA: TGTGCCTGGAGGAATGGACAGGGGAACACTGAAGCTTTCTTT.

The chain recombines TRBV29-1 with TRBJ2-2; 9 bases align to TRBD1. With 7 bases clipped from V and 4 bases from J, the junction kept 10 bases outside the gene matches. Germline V gene sequence: CDR1 SQVTM, CDR2 ANQGSEA. This CDR3 contains 15 residues. CDR3 nucleotides: TGCAGCGCTTTATTGGGACAGGGAGGCACCGGGGAGCTGTTTTTT. It yields the protein CSALLGQGGTGELFF.

The chain carries TRBV2 and TRBJ2-2, with 7 bases fitting TRBD1. Germline lookup yields CDR1 SNHLY and CDR2 FYNNEI. The CDR3 sequence is 12 residues long. The J segment lost 6 bases and the V segment lost 6 bases, leaving 1 base of the junction unmatched. CDR3 nucleotides: TGTGCCAGCAGCAGGGGGTCCGGGGAGCTGTTTTTT. Protein product: CASSRGSGELFF.

About this clone: The same CDR3 arises from other DNA sequences in this sample as well. The chain links TRBV9 to TRBJ2-2, with D perhaps TRBD2 (6 bases). Per germline, CDR1 SGDLS and CDR2 YYNGEE. The CDR3 has 14 residues. Trimming pared 3 bases from V and 4 bases from J, leaving 10 bases between. As DNA, the CDR3 is TGTGCCAGCAGCGCGCCCGGGAGCACCGGGGAGCTGTTTTTT. This codes for CASSAPGSTGELFF. The variable domain in full, completed from reference TRBV9 and TRBJ2-2, reads DSGVTQTPKHLITATGQRVTLRCSPRSGDLSVYWYQQSLDQGLQFLIQYYNGEERAKGNILERFSAQQFPDLHSELNLSSLELGDSALYFCASSAPGSTGELFFGEGSRLTVL.

This chain uses TRBV5-6 with TRBJ2-7; D remains unclear. Trimming took off 0 bases at V and 2 bases at J, with 12 bases between the two ends. From germline, CDR1 is SGHDT and CDR2 YYEEEE. This CDR3 is 15 amino acids long. The CDR3 region has the DNA TGTGCCAGCAGCTTGGGAGGTGTCGGAACCTACGAGCAGTACGTC. Its translation is CASSLGGVGTYEQYV.

The genes are TRBV2 and TRBJ2-7, with D unresolved. Trimming pared 4 bases from V and 5 bases from J, leaving 12 bases between. The CDR3 extends over 13 amino acids. CDR1 and CDR2 (germline): SNHLY, FYNNEI. The CDR3, as DNA: TGTGCCAGCAGTGTGGTTCTGGGCCACGAGCAGTACGTC. Protein sequence: CASSVVLGHEQYV.

This chain connects TRBV27 to TRBJ1-2, with D possibly being TRBD1 (6 bases). The V end lost 5 bases, the J end lost 7 bases, and 14 bases lay between the germline ends. From germline, CDR1 is MNHEY and CDR2 SMNVEV (reference sequence). CDR3 length: 13 residues. The CDR3 protein is CASSPPQGFGYTF. The CDR3 nucleotides are TGTGCCAGCAGTCCGCCACAGGGATTTGGCTACACCTTC.

The chain couples TRBV5-5 to TRBJ1-4; TRBD1 is a possible D gene (5 bases). The V end lost 5 bases, the J end lost 4 bases, and 12 bases lay between the germline ends. The CDR3 length is 14 residues. From germline, CDR1 is SGHKS and CDR2 YYEKEE (reference sequence). CDR3 nucleotides: TGTGCCAGCAGTCGGGGGAGGGATAATGAAAAACTGTTTTTT. Translation gives CASSRGRDNEKLFF.

This chain connects TRBV6-2 or TRBV6-3 to TRBJ2-4; 9 bases agree with TRBD1. V was pared by 6 bases and J by 5 bases, with 11 bases of the junction left unmatched. This CDR3 is 16 amino acids long. Germline lookup yields CDR1 MNHEY and CDR2 SVGEGT. CDR3 DNA: TGTGCCAGCAGCCCCCGAGAGAGGACAGGGGAAAACATTCAGTACTTC. Amino acid sequence: CASSPRERTGENIQYF.

The chain recombines TRBV5-8 with TRBJ1-1; D remains ambiguous. The V gene lost 0 bases and the J gene lost 7 bases, with 7 bases spanning the gap. Per germline, CDR1 SGHTS and CDR2 YDEGEE. The CDR3 loop spans 12 amino acids. The CDR3 loop reads CASSLEQSEAFF. The CDR3, as DNA: TGTGCCAGCAGCTTGGAACAGAGTGAAGCTTTCTTT.

The chain has TRBV19 and TRBJ1-2; D uncertain. V was cut by 7 bases and J by 0 bases, with 15 bases left in between. Germline V gives CDR1 LNHDA, CDR2 SQIVND (reference sequence). This CDR3 has 15 residues. The CDR3 DNA reads as TGTGCCAGTATAGACCCGACAAAATCTAACTATGGCTACACCTTC. Protein product: CASIDPTKSNYGYTF.

The genes are TRBV10-3 and TRBJ1-2; D remains unclear. Germline V gene lookup returns CDR1 ENHRY and CDR2 SYGVKD. There are 12 residues in the CDR3. Trimming removed 6 bases at V and 4 bases at J, with 9 bases between. CDR3 in amino acids: CAIRANSYGYTF. The CDR3 nucleotides are TGTGCCATCAGAGCTAACAGCTATGGCTACACCTTC.

This rearrangement joins TRBV7-2 to TRBJ2-7; 10 bases agree with TRBD2. The V gene's germline CDR1 is SGHTA and CDR2 FQGNSA. V was pared by 1 base and J by 3 bases, with 9 bases of the junction left unmatched. The CDR3 length is 17 residues. The CDR3 DNA reads TGTGCCAGCAGCTTAGGGCTAGCGGGGGCACGGGGCTACGAGCAGTACTTC. This sequence encodes CASSLGLAGARGYEQYF.

This clone came up a few times. The J gene is TRBJ1-5, the V gene TRBV19; 11 nucleotides agree with TRBD1. Germline V lookup: CDR1 LNHDA, CDR2 SQIVND (reference sequence). The CDR3 is 13 amino acids. The junction had 7 bases not matched to a gene; V was cut back by 11 bases and J by 7 bases. CDR3 loop: CAGGTGGHQPQHF. The CDR3 nucleotides read TGTGCCGGAGGGACAGGGGGGCACCAGCCCCAGCATTTT.

The rearrangement links TRBV18 to TRBJ1-1; 7 positions agree with TRBD1. V shed 1 base and J 0 bases; nucleotides not matched to a gene: 5. From germline, CDR1 is KGHSH and CDR2 LQKENI. There are 16 residues in the CDR3. CDR3 residues: CASSPRRTGMNTEAFF. The CDR3 bases are TGTGCCAGCTCACCACGTAGGACAGGAATGAACACTGAAGCTTTCTTT. Based on the CDR3 plus reference TRBV18 and TRBJ1-1, the full variable domain is NAGVMQNPRHLVRRRGQEARLRCSPMKGHSHVYWYRQLPEEGLKFMVYLQKENIIDESGMPKERFSAEFPKEGPSILRIQQVVRGDSAAYFCASSPRRTGMNTEAFFGQGTRLTVV.

This clone was seen more than once but under ten times. This rearrangement joins TRBV18 to TRBJ1-5, with 8 bases aligning to TRBD1. The CDR3 spans 14 residues. Trimming removed 8 bases from V and 2 bases from J; junction bases left unmatched: 5. The germline CDR1 and CDR2 sequences are KGHSH and LQKENI. The CDR3 sequence is CASTRGPGNQPQHF. The CDR3, as DNA: TGTGCCAGCACCAGGGGGCCTGGCAATCAGCCCCAGCATTTT.

The gene calls are TRBV4-2 and TRBJ2-1, with 7 nucleotides matching TRBD2. Germline CDR1 is LGHNA and CDR2 is YNFKEQ. V dropped 2 bases and J dropped 10; count of bases not matched to a gene: 8. This CDR3 comprises 14 residues. The CDR3 DNA follows: TGTGCCAGCAGCCAACCCGGGACTACCGGGGAGCAGTTCTTC. This translates into CASSQPGTTGEQFF.

The V call is TRBV5-1, the J call TRBJ2-2, with D possibly being TRBD1 (5 bases). V was cut by 0 bases and J by 1 base, with 10 bases left in between. From germline, CDR1 is SGHRS and CDR2 YFSETQ. The length of the CDR3 is 16 residues. CDR3: CASSLGGRVNTGELFF. The CDR3 DNA reads TGCGCCAGCAGCTTGGGGGGCAGGGTGAACACCGGGGAGCTGTTTTTT.

The chain carries TRBV7-3 and TRBJ2-5; D not certain. The germline gives CDR1 SGHTA, CDR2 FQGTGA. The CDR3 is 13 residues long. Trimming stripped 5 bases from V and 5 bases from J, with 12 bases between. CDR3 sequence (DNA): TGTGCCAGCAGCCTAAACCAACGGGAGACCCAGTACTTC. Translating it yields CASSLNQRETQYF.

This rearrangement joins TRBV18 to TRBJ1-2; D is possibly TRBD1 (6 bases). The CDR3 loop spans 14 amino acids. Trimming stripped 2 bases from V and 5 bases from J, with 12 bases between. Germline V gene lookup returns CDR1 KGHSH and CDR2 LQKENI. CDR3 in amino acids: CASSPSTGNYGYTF. The CDR3 DNA sequence: TGTGCCAGCTCACCATCAACAGGGAATTATGGCTACACCTTC.

The rearrangement joins TRBV11-3 to TRBJ2-1, with a weak D call TRBD2 (7 bases). The CDR3 covers 14 residues. Germline CDR1 is SGHNT and CDR2 is YENEEA. The germline V and J ends were trimmed by 6 bases and 2 bases, with 11 bases remaining between them. Here the CDR3 reads CASSPGGTYNEQFF. The CDR3 DNA is TGTGCCAGCAGTCCGGGGGGCACCTACAATGAGCAGTTCTTC. Combining the CDR3 with reference TRBV11-3 and TRBJ2-1 gives the whole variable domain EAGVVQSPRYKIIEKKQPVAFWCNPISGHNTLYWYLQNLGQGPELLIRYENEEAVDDSQLPKDRFSAERLKGVDSTLKIQPAELGDSAVYLCASSPGGTYNEQFFGPGTRLTVL.

The chain employs TRBV7-6 and TRBJ2-3, with D possibly matching TRBD2 (7 bases). The CDR3 has 15 residues. Germline V CDR1 and CDR2: SGHVS, FNYEAQ. The ends were cut back, 5 bases at V and 2 bases at J, with 14 bases in the middle. The DNA for the CDR3 is TGTGCCAGCAGCCCAGTGGGGGGGGCCACAGATACGCAGTATTTT. Its translation: CASSPVGGATDTQYF.

The chain employs TRBV29-1 and TRBJ1-2, with D maybe TRBD1 (5 bases). CDR3 length: 13 residues. The germline V gene encodes CDR1 SQVTM and CDR2 ANQGSEA. The ends were cut back, 7 bases at V and 0 bases at J, with 12 bases in the middle. DNA of the CDR3: TGCAGCGCCTACAGGCCAGCTAACTATGGCTACACCTTC. Amino acid sequence: CSAYRPANYGYTF.

V and J are TRBV2 and TRBJ2-7, with 7 bases aligning to TRBD1. V was clipped by 3 bases and J by 5 bases; unmatched bases: 7. The CDR3 totals 14 residues. Per the germline V gene, CDR1 is SNHLY and CDR2 is FYNNEI. The CDR3 DNA reads as TGTGCCAGCAGTGATGGTCGACAGGGCAACGAGCAGTACGTC. Protein product: CASSDGRQGNEQYV.